The present T cell receptor (beta chain) was sequenced within a study of T cells after yellow fever vaccination. General observations from the study: Booster sampling recovered most clones from primary vaccination (under 98% CD4, roughly 88% CD8). Peak timing came faster in the weaker secondary response, day 5 versus 15.

J gave up 5 bases and V 4 bases, and 5 bases lay outside the gene matches. Germline lookup yields CDR1 LGHDT and CDR2 YNNKEL (reference sequence). There are 14 residues in the CDR3. The TCR cDNA carried a universal primer site and UMIs from 5'RACE template switching. MiXCR, run by TCRdb on the 5' RACE reads, gives a single entry per CDR3 protein. The repertoire holds 300,000 to 400,000 distinct CDR3 sequences, with roughly an eighth as singletons. Remarks on this clonotype: What it recognizes is unknown.

This receptor was obtained from a man aged 18 to 35 who received the YFV17D yellow fever vaccine. Sequenced material: CD4+ T cells sorted from PBMCs, taken 15 days after the yellow fever booster vaccination. The gene calls are TRBV3-1 and TRBJ2-1; 7 bases match TRBD2. CDR3 protein: CASSLPSGDNEQFF. Here the CDR3 DNA reads TGTGCCAGCAGCCTGCCCAGCGGGGACAATGAGCAGTTCTTC.